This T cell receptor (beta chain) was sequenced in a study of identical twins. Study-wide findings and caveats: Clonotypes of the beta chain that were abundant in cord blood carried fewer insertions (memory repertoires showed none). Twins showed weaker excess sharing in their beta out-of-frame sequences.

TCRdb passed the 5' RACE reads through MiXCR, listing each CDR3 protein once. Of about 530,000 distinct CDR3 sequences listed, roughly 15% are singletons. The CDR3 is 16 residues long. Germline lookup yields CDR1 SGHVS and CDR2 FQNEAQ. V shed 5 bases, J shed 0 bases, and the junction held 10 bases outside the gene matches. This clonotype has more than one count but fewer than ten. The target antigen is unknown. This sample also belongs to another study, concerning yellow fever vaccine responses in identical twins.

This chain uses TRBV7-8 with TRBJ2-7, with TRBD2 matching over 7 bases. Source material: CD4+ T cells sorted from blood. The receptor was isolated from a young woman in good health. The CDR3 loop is CASSGARSSGSYEQYF. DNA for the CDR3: TGTGCCAGCAGCGGGGCCCGGTCTAGCGGCTCCTACGAGCAGTACTTC. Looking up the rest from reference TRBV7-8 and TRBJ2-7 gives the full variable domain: GAGVSQSPRYKVAKRGQDVALRCDPISGHVSLFWYQQALGQGPEFLTYFQNEAQLDKSGLPSDRFFAERPEGSVSTLKIQRTQQEDSAVYLCASSGARSSGSYEQYFGPGTRLTVT.